The T cell receptor (beta chain) described here comes from a study of cytomegalovirus exposure and HLA in healthy donors. PCR amplification relied on 60 Vbeta primers (plus 13 Jbeta primers). Method: immunoSEQ multiplex PCR; TCRdb's copy keeps in-frame clones and lacks some. Here the sample spans 110,000 or so clones, 65% to 80% being singletons. Trimming left V 4 bases short and J 0 bases short, with 13 bases between. Germline assignment: CDR1 SGHRS and CDR2 YFSETQ. CDR3 size: 16 residues. Sequences were obtained from PBMCs. The chain links TRBV5-1 to TRBJ1-4; D is unclear. The clonotype comes from a man between 35 and 55 years old in good health and CMV-seropositive. The CDR3 DNA reads TGCGCCAGCAGCCCCGAGGCGGGATCAACTAATGAAAAACTGTTTTTT. This gives the protein CASSPEAGSTNEKLFF.